This paragraph covers one TCR beta chain sequence. Its antigen is currently unknown. The ends were cut back, 4 bases at V and 7 bases at J, with 11 bases in the middle. In germline, CDR1 is LNHDA, CDR2 SQIVND (reference sequence). The CDR3 covers 12 residues. PCR primers comprised 60 Vbeta and 13 Jbeta primers. Measured with immunoSEQ multiplex PCR; TCRdb has only the in-frame clones, and not every one. The sample lists some 140,000 clones, about 84% occurring once. This record belongs to a study of cytomegalovirus exposure and HLA in healthy donors. Study-wide findings and caveats: Upon later analysis, TCR association rates were observed to vary by HLA locus, being highest for DRB1 and lowest for HLA-C.

The clonotype was recovered from a woman aged 40 to 55 in good health and CMV-seropositive. The V call is TRBV19, the J call TRBJ2-7; TRBD2 is a possible D gene (5 bases). Specimen: PBMCs. CDR3 sequence reads: CASSTEAGEQYF. The CDR3, as DNA: TGTGCCAGTAGTACGGAGGCCGGGGAGCAGTACTTC.